This passage covers 15 T cell receptor beta chains from one sample sequenced in a study of T cells in Graves' hyperthyroidism and ophthalmopathy. The CDR3 regions of TCR beta were amplified from RNA transcripts. First-round RT-PCR with HTBI primers amplified the TCR CDR3 region. TCRdb itself ran the multiplex PCR reads through MiXCR, one entry per CDR3 protein. The data contain about 380,000 distinct CDR3 sequences, about a fifth of them seen just once; the ten biggest clones take up 35% to 45%. Sequenced material: blood. The receptors stem from a man between 18 and 29 years old with Graves' ophthalmopathy.

This clonotype was seen ten or more times. An end of the junction differs from the germline gene, which may be a read error. The V and J genes are TRBV15 and TRBJ2-4; tentative D call: TRBD2 (5 bases). Germline CDR1 LNHNV, CDR2 YYDKDF (reference sequence). CDR3 length: 15 residues. The chain's CDR3 is CAISSAERAKNIQYF. CDR3 coding DNA: TGTGCCATCAGCAGCGCTGAGCGGGCCAAAAACATTCAGTACTTC.

This clonotype came up many times. The V call is TRBV24-1, the J call TRBJ2-3; 9 bases match TRBD1. The CDR3 runs to 17 residues. The V and J ends lost 4 bases and 2 bases, in that order; junction bases with no gene match: 9. The germline gives CDR1 KGHDR, CDR2 SFDVKD. The CDR3 DNA sequence: TGTGCCACCAGTGAGCCGGTGACAGGGGGGGACACAGATACGCAGTATTTT. It is translated as CATSEPVTGGDTDTQYF.

This clonotype was seen at least ten times. This rearrangement joins TRBV9 to TRBJ1-2, with D possibly being TRBD1 (6 bases). Germline assignment: CDR1 SGDLS and CDR2 YYNGEE. The CDR3 is 15 amino acids. V was pared by 0 bases and J by 4 bases, with 13 bases between. The CDR3 is CASSVARGNPYGYTF. In DNA, the CDR3 is TGTGCCAGCAGCGTAGCTAGGGGGAATCCCTATGGCTACACCTTC.

At least ten counts were recorded for this clonotype. The chain joins TRBV5-1 to TRBJ1-1, with D perhaps TRBD1 (6 bases). Germline CDR1 SGHRS, CDR2 YFSETQ. The V gene lost 2 bases and the J gene lost 1 base, with 9 bases spanning the gap. The CDR3 spans 14 residues. The CDR3 here is CASSFQTGNTEAFF. The CDR3 coding sequence is TGCGCCAGCAGCTTCCAGACAGGGAACACTGAAGCTTTCTTT. The full variable domain, completed using reference TRBV5-1 and TRBJ1-1, is KAGVTQTPRYLIKTRGQQVTLSCSPISGHRSVSWYQQTPGQGLQFLFEYFSETQRNKGNFPGRFSGRQFSNSRSEMNVSTLELGDSALYLCASSFQTGNTEAFFGQGTRLTVV.

This chain links TRBV28 with TRBJ2-3; TRBD1 matches at 11 bases. Germline trimming cut 5 bases from V and 6 bases from J; bases unmatched to any gene: 10. The germline gives CDR1 MDHEN, CDR2 SYDVKM. There are 16 residues in the CDR3. Here the CDR3 DNA reads TGTGCCAGCAGTCGCCCCGGGACAGGGGGATTCGATACGCAGTATTTT. It specifies CASSRPGTGGFDTQYF. The variable domain in full, completed from reference TRBV28 and TRBJ2-3, reads DVKVTQSSRYLVKRTGEKVFLECVQDMDHENMFWYRQDPGLGLRLIYFSYDVKMKEKGDIPEGYSVSREKKERFSLILESASTNQTSMYLCASSRPGTGGFDTQYFGPGTRLTVL.

This clonotype was picked up many times. V is TRBV2 and J is TRBJ1-1; 12 bases match TRBD1. Germline CDR1 reads SNHLY; CDR2 reads FYNNEI. The CDR3 is 17 amino acids. V dropped 6 bases and J dropped 0; count of bases not matched to a gene: 8. The CDR3 region is CASSAHRDRGLNTEAFF. The CDR3 bases are TGTGCCAGCAGCGCCCACCGGGACAGGGGGCTGAACACTGAAGCTTTCTTT. The entire variable domain, with the rest obtained from reference TRBV2 and TRBJ1-1, is as follows: EPEVTQTPSHQVTQMGQEVILRCVPISNHLYFYWYRQILGQKVEFLVSFYNNEISEKSEIFDDQFSVERPDGSNFTLKIRSTKLEDSAMYFCASSAHRDRGLNTEAFFGQGTRLTVV.

The CDR3 is CASSEGRTGELFF. Written as DNA, the CDR3 is TGTGCCAGCTCGGAAGGGCGGACCGGGGAGCTGTTTTTT. The rearrangement joins TRBV7-3 to TRBJ2-2; the D is unclear. The CDR3 is 13 amino acids. Germline CDR1 SGHTA, CDR2 FQGTGA. V was clipped by 8 bases and J by 5 bases, with 12 bases between them.

This clonotype was counted many times. The chain is built from TRBV2 and TRBJ1-4, with 8 nucleotides matching TRBD1. The CDR3 is 15 amino acids. CDR1 SNHLY and CDR2 FYNNEI come from the germline V gene. Trimming cost V 6 bases and J 8 bases; bases outside gene matches: 11. The CDR3 region has the DNA TGTGCCAGCAGGGAGGTGGACAGGGAGGGAGAAAAACTGTTTTTT. Its translation: CASREVDREGEKLFF.

This clonotype was detected many times. This chain uses TRBV12-3 or TRBV12-4 with TRBJ2-1; 10 bases fit TRBD1. V was clipped by 3 bases and J by 4 bases; unmatched bases: 6. The CDR3 is 16 amino acids. CDR3 protein: CASSFETGGNYNEQFF. Written as DNA, the CDR3 is TGTGCCAGCAGTTTCGAGACAGGGGGCAATTACAATGAGCAGTTCTTC.

This clonotype was observed at least ten times. This sequence joins TRBV28 and TRBJ2-3, with 10 bases that match TRBD2. The CDR3 spans 17 residues. V lost 5 bases, J lost 4 bases, and 12 bases stayed unmatched. Germline V gives CDR1 MDHEN, CDR2 SYDVKM. This CDR3 reads CASSKLLAGLGADTQYF. In DNA, the CDR3 is TGTGCCAGCAGTAAACTACTAGCGGGGTTGGGGGCAGATACGCAGTATTTT.

This clonotype was detected many times. The V and J genes are TRBV20-1 and TRBJ2-7, with TRBD2 matching 7 bases. Germline assignment: CDR1 DFQATT and CDR2 SNEGSKA (reference sequence). The ends lost 5 bases at V and 1 base at J; junction bases unmatched: 14. The CDR3 is made up of 16 amino acids. CDR3 region: CSALLPGRESSYEQYF. The CDR3, as DNA: TGCAGTGCTCTCCTACCAGGGAGGGAGAGTTCCTACGAGCAGTACTTC.

This clonotype was found many times. V is TRBV12-3 or TRBV12-4 and J is TRBJ2-5; 7 positions agree with TRBD2. The trim removed 3 bases at V and 4 bases at J, leaving 2 bases unmatched. The CDR3 runs to 13 residues. The CDR3 region has the DNA TGTGCCAGCAGTTTGCGGGAGACAGAGACCCAGTACTTC. This encodes CASSLRETETQYF.

V usage is TRBV5-8 and J usage is TRBJ2-3; D remains ambiguous. Trimming removed 2 bases from V and 8 bases from J, with 12 bases in between. The CDR3 spans 13 residues. Germline loops: CDR1 SGHTS, CDR2 YDEGEE. For the CDR3, the DNA is TGTGCCAGCAGCTTATTGGGTACGGGTACGCAGTATTTT. Its protein is CASSLLGTGTQYF.

This chain links TRBV7-9 with TRBJ1-1; D unclear. There are 15 residues in the CDR3. Per germline, CDR1 SEHNR and CDR2 FQNEAQ (reference sequence). Trimming shortened V by 5 bases and J by 0 bases, and 13 bases separated the two germline ends. In DNA form, the CDR3 reads TGTGCCAGCAGCCCCAAAAATCAACTGAACACTGAAGCTTTCTTT. Its translation: CASSPKNQLNTEAFF. The variable domain in full, completed from reference TRBV7-9 and TRBJ1-1, reads DTGVSQNPRHKITKRGQNVTFRCDPISEHNRLYWYRQTLGQGPEFLTYFQNEAQLEKSRLLSDRFSAERPKGSFSTLEIQRTEQGDSAMYLCASSPKNQLNTEAFFGQGTRLTVV.

This clonotype was counted ten times or more. The CDR3 protein is CASAVHSNQPQHF. CDR3 DNA sequence: TGTGCCAGCGCAGTCCATAGCAATCAGCCCCAGCATTTT. The gene calls are TRBV6-1 and TRBJ1-5; D gene ambiguous. V lost 8 bases and J lost 0, with 8 bases in between. The length of the CDR3 is 13 residues. CDR1 MNHNS and CDR2 SASEGT come from the germline V gene.